These 28 T cell receptor beta chains were all obtained from the same sample, sequenced in a study of radiation and T cells in renal cell carcinoma. Data came from immunoSEQ multiplex PCR; TCRdb stores just in-frame clones and leaves some out. The data show approximately 150,000 clones, with roughly 83% seen just once and roughly 25% held by the top ten. The time point was: baseline pretreatment blood. The treatment denotes: 15 Gy SBRT to primary tumor, nephrectomy 4 weeks later. The material sequenced was blood, taken from a patient whose treatment included radiotherapy and nephrectomy. These receptors were collected from a woman between 45 and 60 years old with renal cell carcinoma.

Details on this clone: The sample holds other DNA sequences that translate to the same CDR3. The V call is TRBV5-6, the J call TRBJ2-2, with TRBD1 matching over 9 bases. CDR1 and CDR2 (germline): SGHDT, YYEEEE. There are 15 residues in the CDR3. The V segment lost 2 bases and the J segment 4 bases; nucleotides outside the gene matches: 3. CDR3 nucleotides: TGTGCCAGCAGCTTCAGGGACAGGGCCACCGGGGAGCTGTTTTTT. The encoded protein is CASSFRDRATGELFF.

The rearrangement joins TRBV5-8 to TRBJ2-3; no firm D call. The CDR3 length is 13 residues. The germline CDR1 and CDR2 sequences are SGHTS and YDEGEE. V was shortened by 0 bases and J by 6 bases, with 8 bases between the two germline ends. The DNA of the CDR3 is TGTGCCAGCAGCTTGGTGTTAGGTGATACGCAGTATTTT. Amino acid sequence: CASSLVLGDTQYF.

The gene calls are TRBV5-4 and TRBJ2-2; possibly TRBD1 or TRBD2 for D (7 bases each). This CDR3 has 16 amino acids. V was shortened by 0 bases and J by 5 bases, with 14 bases between the two germline ends. Germline loops: CDR1 SGHNT, CDR2 YYREEE (reference sequence). This CDR3 is CASSLASGGETGELFF. In DNA, the CDR3 is TGTGCCAGCAGCTTGGCTTCAGGGGGGGAGACCGGGGAGCTGTTTTTT.

Only one count was recorded for this clone. The chain has TRBV19 and TRBJ1-2; D unresolved. Germline-derived CDR1 and CDR2 are LNHDA and SQIVND (reference sequence). V was trimmed by 5 bases and J by 2 bases, leaving 9 bases between them. This CDR3 is 13 amino acids long. Written as DNA, the CDR3 is TGTGCCAGTAGTCTGGGAACCAACTATGGCTACACCTTC. Translation: CASSLGTNYGYTF.

The chain recombines TRBV30 with TRBJ1-1, with D hard to call. V lost 3 bases to trimming and J lost 0 bases, with 8 bases between them. Germline V gene lookup returns CDR1 GTSNPN and CDR2 SVGIG (reference sequence). There are 13 residues in the CDR3. The CDR3 is CAWSQVMNTEAFF. The CDR3 DNA follows: TGTGCCTGGAGCCAGGTAATGAACACTGAAGCTTTCTTT.

This clone has only one observation. J is TRBJ2-3 and V is TRBV19; 10 bases match TRBD2. Trimming took 3 bases from V and 6 from J; bases not matched to a gene: 12. CDR3 size: 17 residues. Germline lookup yields CDR1 LNHDA and CDR2 SQIVND (reference sequence). In DNA form, the CDR3 reads TGTGCCAGTAGTATCCCAGCGGGAGGGCTTTTACCCGATACGCAGTATTTT. Its protein is CASSIPAGGLLPDTQYF.

The rearrangement joins TRBV4-1 to TRBJ1-3, with D possibly TRBD1 on 5 matching bases. The CDR3 runs to 16 residues. Germline V gives CDR1 MGHRA, CDR2 YSYEKL. Between the trimmed V and J ends, which lost 0 bases and 3 bases, there was a span of 12 bases. DNA for the CDR3: TGCGCCAGCAGCCAAGATGTACGGCAGGGTGGAAACACCATATATTTT. It codes for CASSQDVRQGGNTIYF.

The chain is built from TRBV5-6 and TRBJ1-4; 9 bases are shared with TRBD1. CDR3 length equals 16 residues. Germline assignment: CDR1 SGHDT and CDR2 YYEEEE. The V and J ends lost 7 bases and 1 base, in that order; junction bases with no gene match: 8. The CDR3 reads CASRGTGKGTNEKLFF. In DNA form, the CDR3 reads TGTGCCAGCCGAGGGACAGGGAAAGGAACTAATGAAAAACTGTTTTTT. Full variable domain (missing parts from reference TRBV5-6 and TRBJ1-4): DAGVTQSPTHLIKTRGQQVTLRCSPKSGHDTVSWYQQALGQGPQFIFQYYEEEERQRGNFPDRFSGHQFPNYSSELNVNALLLGDSALYLCASRGTGKGTNEKLFFGSGTQLSVL.

The CDR3 nucleotides are TGTGCCAGCATCAGAGACAGGGGGCGAGCAAGGCTGTCTGGGACTGAAGCTTTCTTT. Translated, it gives CASIRDRGRARLSGTEAFF. The chain is built from TRBV2 and TRBJ1-1; 10 bases match TRBD1. Germline CDR1 reads SNHLY; CDR2 reads FYNNEI. With V trimmed by 7 bases and J by 5 bases, 22 bases remained unmatched. This CDR3 is built from 19 residues. Full variable domain (outside the CDR3, taken from reference TRBV2 and TRBJ1-1): EPEVTQTPSHQVTQMGQEVILRCVPISNHLYFYWYRQILGQKVEFLVSFYNNEISEKSEIFDDQFSVERPDGSNFTLKIRSTKLEDSAMYFCASIRDRGRARLSGTEAFFGQGTRLTVV.

The chain links TRBV6-5 to TRBJ2-7; no clear D gene. The ends were cut back, 8 bases at V and 2 bases at J, with 7 bases in the middle. CDR3 length: 11 residues. The V gene's germline CDR1 is MNHEY and CDR2 SVGAGI. The CDR3, as DNA: TGTGCCAGCGGCCGGGCCTACGAGCAGTACTTC. This codes for CASGRAYEQYF.

This clone appeared once. The CDR3 is CASSAGLAGGSYEQYF. The CDR3 DNA follows: TGCGCCAGCAGCGCTGGACTAGCGGGAGGTTCCTACGAGCAGTACTTC. V gene TRBV5-1 combines with J gene TRBJ2-7, with 14 positions matching TRBD2. The CDR3 is 16 amino acids. V lost 4 bases to trimming and J lost 1 base; unmatched junction nucleotides: 4. Germline V gene lookup returns CDR1 SGHRS and CDR2 YFSETQ.

The chain carries TRBV4-1 and TRBJ2-5; D unclear. Germline-derived CDR1 and CDR2 are MGHRA and YSYEKL. The V gene lost 3 bases and the J gene lost 2 bases, with 13 bases spanning the gap. The CDR3 loop spans 15 amino acids. CDR3 DNA: TGCGCCAGCAGCCACCAGACGGTGGTTCAAGAGACCCAGTACTTC. It specifies CASSHQTVVQETQYF.

The rearrangement joins TRBV28 to TRBJ2-7; 9 bases map to TRBD1. The trim removed 3 bases at V and 6 bases at J, leaving 15 bases unmatched. This CDR3 spans 17 amino acids. Germline V CDR1 and CDR2: MDHEN, SYDVKM. The CDR3 here is CASSLGGEGTGRGEQYF. Written as DNA, the CDR3 is TGTGCCAGCAGTTTGGGGGGGGAAGGGACAGGGAGAGGCGAGCAGTACTTC.

The chain links TRBV18 to TRBJ2-5, with 7 bases aligning to TRBD1. Germline V lookup: CDR1 KGHSH, CDR2 LQKENI. The junction had 10 bases not matched to a gene; V was cut back by 5 bases and J by 4 bases. The CDR3 length is 15 residues. The CDR3, as DNA: TGTGCCAGCTCATCAATTACAGGGGTAGGAGAGACCCAGTACTTC. Protein product: CASSSITGVGETQYF.

The rearrangement joins TRBV7-8 to TRBJ1-5; D uncertain. This CDR3 is 12 amino acids long. Trimming removed 6 bases from V and 5 bases from J, with 8 bases in between. From germline, CDR1 is SGHVS and CDR2 FQNEAQ. The DNA of the CDR3 is TGTGCCAGCAGTCGGTCAGATCAGCCCCAGCATTTT. Protein product: CASSRSDQPQHF.

The sample holds one count of this clone. The rearrangement uses TRBV4-1 and TRBJ2-1; D ambiguous. Germline-derived CDR1 and CDR2 are MGHRA and YSYEKL. Trimming stripped 0 bases from V and 7 bases from J, with 13 bases between. CDR3 length: 15 residues. The CDR3 is CASSQEGYLPNEQFF. The CDR3 bases are TGCGCCAGCAGCCAAGAAGGCTACCTTCCAAATGAGCAGTTCTTC.

The chain joins TRBV7-9 to TRBJ1-2; D is unresolved. Germline values: CDR1 SEHNR, CDR2 FQNEAQ (reference sequence). The CDR3 is 12 residues long. Trimming pared 3 bases from V and 3 bases from J, leaving 5 bases between. CDR3 coding DNA: TGTGCCAGCAGCTTTTCTGACTATGGCTACACCTTC. This codes for CASSFSDYGYTF.

Comment on this clone: Germline and junction disagree at one end, which may indicate a read error. This chain uses TRBV6-6 with TRBJ1-1; D remains unclear. CDR1 is MNHNY and CDR2 is SVGAGI in the germline V gene (reference sequence). The CDR3 is made up of 15 amino acids. In DNA form, the CDR3 reads TGCGCCAGCAGTGAGTGGTCAACCTTGAACACTGAAGCTTTCTTT. The encoded protein is CASSEWSTLNTEAFF.

The chain employs TRBV2 and TRBJ1-5, with D unclear. Germline CDR1 reads SNHLY; CDR2 reads FYNNEI. The ends were cut back, 6 bases at V and 5 bases at J, with 11 bases in the middle. This CDR3 is 13 amino acids long. CDR3: CASRLARDQPQHF. Written as DNA, the CDR3 is TGTGCCAGCAGGCTCGCGAGGGATCAGCCCCAGCATTTT.

This chain joins TRBV14 and TRBJ2-3; D not certain. CDR3 length: 13 residues. The V and J ends lost 4 bases and 4 bases respectively, with 9 bases between them. Germline CDR1 is SGHDN and CDR2 is FVKESK. Written as DNA, the CDR3 is TGTGCCAGCAGCCCCTCCGGCGCAGATACGCAGTATTTT. Translation: CASSPSGADTQYF. Full variable domain (outside the CDR3, taken from reference TRBV14 and TRBJ2-3): EAGVTQFPSHSVIEKGQTVTLRCDPISGHDNLYWYRRVMGKEIKFLLHFVKESKQDESGMPNNRFLAERTGGTYSTLKVQPAELEDSGVYFCASSPSGADTQYFGPGTRLTVL.

The chain joins TRBV9 to TRBJ2-7, with 11 nucleotides matching TRBD2. This CDR3 comprises 17 residues. Germline V gene lookup returns CDR1 SGDLS and CDR2 YYNGEE. The junction had 10 bases not matched to a gene; V was cut back by 2 bases and J by 3 bases. The CDR3 coding sequence is TGTGCCAGCAGCGTTGGGATTGTGGGACTAGCGGACTACGAGCAGTACTTC. It codes for CASSVGIVGLADYEQYF.

The chain uses TRBV10-3 and TRBJ2-7; no clear D. The ends were cut back, 4 bases at V and 3 bases at J, with 4 bases in the middle. The CDR3 totals 11 residues. Germline V lookup: CDR1 ENHRY, CDR2 SYGVKD. The CDR3 sequence is CAISGNYEQYF. CDR3 bases: TGTGCCATCAGTGGAAACTACGAGCAGTACTTC.

This clone has just a few counts. The CDR3 region is CASSWGQSQAFF. DNA of the CDR3: TGCGCCAGCAGTTGGGGACAGTCTCAAGCTTTCTTT. The chain uses TRBV5-1 and TRBJ1-1; 7 bases are a match to TRBD1. The CDR3 covers 12 residues. V trimming: 5 bases; J trimming: 9 bases; junction bases outside the gene matches: 7. Germline CDR1 reads SGHRS; CDR2 reads YFSETQ.

V and J are TRBV5-1 and TRBJ2-3, with TRBD1 identical over 12 bases. The germline CDR1 and CDR2 sequences are SGHRS and YFSETQ. V dropped 4 bases and J dropped 4; count of bases not matched to a gene: 7. CDR3 length: 16 amino acids. The CDR3 is CASSTGTGGVSDTQYF. The CDR3 DNA reads as TGCGCCAGCAGCACCGGGACAGGGGGCGTTTCAGATACGCAGTATTTT.

The chain joins TRBV6-1 to TRBJ1-2; D gene unclear. Per the germline V gene, CDR1 is MNHNS and CDR2 is SASEGT. Trimming left V 6 bases short and J 0 bases short, with 8 bases between. The length of the CDR3 is 13 residues. CDR3 in DNA: TGTGCCAGCAGGACCGCGACTAACTATGGCTACACCTTC. The encoded protein is CASRTATNYGYTF.

The chain links TRBV6-5 to TRBJ1-1; D might be TRBD1 (5 bases). V was cut by 2 bases and J by 7 bases, with 11 bases left in between. There are 13 residues in the CDR3. CDR1 and CDR2 from the germline V gene are MNHEY and SVGAGI. This CDR3 is CASSYTGDVEAFF. CDR3 sequence (DNA): TGTGCCAGCAGTTACACAGGCGATGTTGAAGCTTTCTTT.

The rearrangement joins TRBV4-3 to TRBJ2-2; 12 bases match TRBD2. There are 18 residues in the CDR3. J lost 7 bases, V lost 0 bases, and 9 bases had no gene match. Per germline, CDR1 LGHNA and CDR2 YSLEER. The CDR3 protein is CASSQDRASGRVVGELFF. Here the CDR3 DNA reads TGCGCCAGCAGCCAAGATAGGGCTAGCGGGAGGGTTGTCGGGGAGCTGTTTTTT.

V usage is TRBV5-4 and J usage is TRBJ2-5; 13 nucleotides agree with TRBD2. The CDR3 sequence is 15 residues long. V shed 4 bases, J shed 2 bases, and the junction held 2 bases outside the gene matches. The germline V gene encodes CDR1 SGHNT and CDR2 YYREEE (reference sequence). Written as DNA, the CDR3 is TGTGCCAGCAGCGGGACTAGCGGGAAGCAAGAGACCCAGTACTTC. Protein product: CASSGTSGKQETQYF. Full variable domain (outside the CDR3, taken from reference TRBV5-4 and TRBJ2-5): ETGVTQSPTHLIKTRGQQVTLRCSSQSGHNTVSWYQQALGQGPQFIFQYYREEENGRGNFPPRFSGLQFPNYSSELNVNALELDDSALYLCASSGTSGKQETQYFGPGTRLLVL.